Following are 25 T cell receptor beta chains from one sample sequenced in a study of blood T cell repertoires in COVID-19 (dated by TCRdb to 2018 to 2020). Library creation used the immunoSEQ multiplex PCR assay. In its TCRdb copy, this immuneACCESS table keeps in-frame sequences only and misses some clones. Where compared with another copy, unresolved V genes explain less than half of these, and the others have no known cause. The sample table shows roughly 100,000 clones, and roughly 85% are seen once. The top ten clonotypes cover 2% to 2.5% of the sample. The sequencing sample was made of peripheral blood. The receptors here all came from a man aged 50-60 years with active COVID-19.

V is TRBV7-9 and J is TRBJ1-5; D gene uncertain. The CDR3 consists of 14 residues. CDR1 and CDR2 from the germline V gene are SEHNR and FQNEAQ (reference sequence). Trimming took off 5 bases at V and 0 bases at J, with 8 bases between the two ends. CDR3 loop: CASSDSSSNQPQHF. In nucleotides, the CDR3 is TGTGCCAGCAGCGACTCTAGTAGCAATCAGCCCCAGCATTTT.

The V and J genes are TRBV15 and TRBJ1-6; no reliable D call. CDR3 size: 13 residues. Trimming took off 1 base at V and 7 bases at J, with 5 bases between the two ends. Germline V gene data show CDR1 as LNHNV and CDR2 as YYDKDF (reference sequence). The CDR3 region has the DNA TGTGCCACCAGCAGAGGGCCGAATTCACCCCTCCACTTT. Translation: CATSRGPNSPLHF. Full variable domain (remainder filled in from reference TRBV15 and TRBJ1-6): DAMVIQNPRYQVTQFGKPVTLSCSQTLNHNVMYWYQQKSSQAPKLLFHYYDKDFNNEADTPDNFQSRRPNTSFCFLDIRSPGLGDTAMYLCATSRGPNSPLHFGNGTRLTVT.

Only a few counts were recorded for this clone. The chain joins TRBV19 to TRBJ2-3; 8 bases fit TRBD1. Germline lookup yields CDR1 LNHDA and CDR2 SQIVND (reference sequence). The CDR3 spans 15 residues. The V gene end was trimmed by 8 bases and the J gene end by 0 bases; junction bases not matched to a gene: 7. The CDR3, as DNA: TGTGCCAGTGGCAGGACAGGGCTCAGCACAGATACGCAGTATTTT. Translation gives CASGRTGLSTDTQYF.

This clone was detected only once. The CDR3 coding sequence is TGTGCCAGCAGTTACACCTGGGGACAAAACTATGGCTACACCTTC. It codes for CASSYTWGQNYGYTF. V and J are TRBV6-5 and TRBJ1-2; maybe TRBD1 (6 bases). The germline V and J ends were trimmed by 2 bases and 2 bases, with 12 bases remaining between them. The length of the CDR3 is 15 residues. The germline CDR1 and CDR2 sequences are MNHEY and SVGAGI.

In its sample, this clone was seen once. V usage is TRBV18 and J usage is TRBJ1-4; D is perhaps TRBD1 (5 bases). This CDR3 is built from 14 residues. Per germline, CDR1 KGHSH and CDR2 LQKENI. V was shortened by 3 bases and J by 5 bases, with 10 bases between the two germline ends. CDR3 in DNA: TGTGCCAGCTCACCGCGGGACGGCAATGAAAAACTGTTTTTT. Protein: CASSPRDGNEKLFF.

The rearrangement joins TRBV30 to TRBJ1-2; D is perhaps TRBD1 (5 bases). Germline assignment: CDR1 GTSNPN and CDR2 SVGIG (reference sequence). Trimming stripped 3 bases from V and 5 bases from J, with 19 bases between. CDR3 length: 15 residues. The chain's CDR3 is CAWSRMAGEGYGYTF. The CDR3 DNA reads TGTGCCTGGAGCCGAATGGCGGGGGAAGGTTATGGCTACACCTTC.

V is TRBV6-6 and J is TRBJ2-7; tentative D call: TRBD1 (6 bases). Germline V CDR1 and CDR2: MNHNY, SVGAGI (reference sequence). V lost 6 bases and J lost 0, with 12 bases in between. The CDR3 runs 14 residues. The CDR3 nucleotides read TGTGCCAGCAGAACAGACAGGAACTCCTACGAGCAGTACTTC. This sequence encodes CASRTDRNSYEQYF.

This clone has a single count. The rearrangement uses TRBV7-9 and TRBJ1-1, with TRBD1 matching 10 bases. The V gene end was trimmed by 6 bases and the J gene end by 3 bases; junction bases not matched to a gene: 7. The CDR3 loop spans 15 amino acids. Germline CDR1 reads SEHNR; CDR2 reads FQNEAQ (reference sequence). The CDR3 sequence is CASSPPGQGHTEAFF. The CDR3 coding sequence is TGTGCCAGCAGTCCGCCGGGACAGGGGCACACTGAAGCTTTCTTT.

The CDR3 DNA follows: TGTGCCAGCCGGGGGTCGTCGAACACCGGGGAGCTGTTTTTT. Its translation: CASRGSSNTGELFF. The chain recombines TRBV6-4 with TRBJ2-2, with a possible D match to TRBD2 (6 bases). Germline CDR1 and CDR2: MRHNA and SNTAGT. The CDR3 length is 14 residues. Trimming cost V 8 bases and J 0 bases, with 10 bases left between them.

The chain carries TRBV3-1 (or the pseudogene TRBV3-2) and TRBJ1-5, with D unclear. V was shortened by 2 bases and J by 1 base, with 12 bases between the two germline ends. Germline V CDR1 and CDR2: LGHDT, YNNKEL (reference sequence). The CDR3 contains 16 residues. CDR3 protein: CASSQNAVGSNQPQHF. CDR3 DNA: TGTGCCAGCAGCCAAAACGCGGTAGGAAGCAATCAGCCCCAGCATTTT.

V gene TRBV6-6 combines with J gene TRBJ1-1; TRBD1 aligns across 8 bases. Germline assignment: CDR1 MNHNY and CDR2 SVGAGI (reference sequence). The CDR3 spans 19 residues. Losses at the gene ends were 5 bases for V and 3 bases for J; bases not matched to a gene: 20. In nucleotides, the CDR3 is TGTGCCAGCAGTCCAGGGGAACAGGGGGTAGGTAGCCGGTACACTGAAGCTTTCTTT. Translated: CASSPGEQGVGSRYTEAFF.

This clone was seen only once. This chain connects TRBV19 to TRBJ2-5; D is unresolved. V lost 6 bases and J lost 4, with 9 bases in between. CDR3 length equals 12 residues. CDR1 is LNHDA and CDR2 is SQIVND in the germline V gene (reference sequence). CDR3 protein: CASSEQRETQYF. The CDR3 nucleotides are TGTGCCAGTAGCGAACAGAGAGAGACCCAGTACTTC.

The chain joins TRBV6-2 or TRBV6-3 to TRBJ2-1, with 9 bases that match TRBD1. This CDR3 region has 16 residues. The germline V gene has CDR1 MNHEY and CDR2 SVGEGT. Losses at the gene ends were 5 bases for V and 2 bases for J; bases not matched to a gene: 7. The CDR3 nucleotides read TGTGCCAGCAGTGGGGGACAGGGATCCCCCTACAATGAGCAGTTCTTC. Protein sequence: CASSGGQGSPYNEQFF.

The CDR3 DNA reads TGTGCCAGCAGTGGGAGTCAGGGGCTAGGCTACACCTTC. It codes for CASSGSQGLGYTF. This rearrangement joins TRBV2 to TRBJ1-2, with D perhaps TRBD1 (6 bases). Trimming removed 4 bases at V and 8 bases at J, with 14 bases between. There are 13 residues in the CDR3. The germline V gene encodes CDR1 SNHLY and CDR2 FYNNEI.

This chain joins TRBV5-4 and TRBJ1-2, with 8 bases matching TRBD1. The CDR3 is made up of 13 amino acids. V shed 5 bases and J 6 bases; nucleotides not matched to a gene: 6. Germline lookup yields CDR1 SGHNT and CDR2 YYREEE (reference sequence). CDR3 in DNA: TGTGCCAGCAGAGTCCAGGGGGCTGATGGCTACACCTTC. The encoded protein is CASRVQGADGYTF.

This sequence joins TRBV5-1 and TRBJ2-2, with 10 positions matching TRBD1. V lost 4 bases to trimming and J lost 4 bases; unmatched junction nucleotides: 4. The CDR3 spans 15 residues. CDR1 is SGHRS, CDR2 YFSETQ, per germline. CDR3 loop: CASSPGQGITGELFF. CDR3 in DNA: TGCGCCAGCAGCCCGGGACAGGGGATCACCGGGGAGCTGTTTTTT.

This clone was counted only a few times. V usage is TRBV28 and J usage is TRBJ2-2, with a possible D match to TRBD2 (5 bases). This CDR3 comprises 18 residues. Germline V lookup: CDR1 MDHEN, CDR2 SYDVKM. The V end lost 5 bases, the J end lost 0 bases, and 19 bases lay between the germline ends. CDR3 coding DNA: TGTGCCAGCAGTCCTCCGGGGAAACCCGCCTCGAACACCGGGGAGCTGTTTTTT. It specifies CASSPPGKPASNTGELFF.

This clone was seen a handful of times. The chain couples TRBV27 to TRBJ2-7, with TRBD1 matching over 7 bases. The CDR3 sequence is 14 residues long. After removal of 6 bases from V and 2 bases from J, the junction contained 7 bases not matched to a gene. In germline, CDR1 is MNHEY, CDR2 SMNVEV (reference sequence). This CDR3 is CASSGQAAPYEQYF. For the CDR3, the DNA is TGTGCCAGCAGCGGACAGGCTGCACCCTACGAGCAGTACTTC.

As DNA, the CDR3 is TGTGCCATCAGTGATGGGGGGTTGGGACTGTTTTTT. Translating it yields CAISDGGLGLFF. The chain joins TRBV10-3 to TRBJ1-4, with D perhaps TRBD1 (5 bases). Germline values: CDR1 ENHRY, CDR2 SYGVKD. This CDR3 is built from 12 residues. V lost 3 bases to trimming and J lost 13 bases, with 12 bases between them.

This clone was picked up a small number of times. The chain combines TRBV5-1 with TRBJ2-7; D gene unclear. With 1 base removed from V and 1 base from J, the gap between germline ends came to 6 bases. The CDR3 loop spans 13 amino acids. In germline, CDR1 is SGHRS, CDR2 YFSETQ. Here the CDR3 DNA reads TGCGCCAGCAGCTTGCGGGTTTCCTACGAGCAGTACTTC. Translating gives CASSLRVSYEQYF.

This clone occurred once. V gene TRBV7-9 combines with J gene TRBJ1-1; 8 nucleotides agree with TRBD1. CDR1 is SEHNR and CDR2 is FQNEAQ in the germline V gene (reference sequence). Germline trimming cut 8 bases from V and 9 bases from J; bases unmatched to any gene: 17. The length of the CDR3 is 15 residues. For the CDR3, the DNA is TGTGCCAGCTCCCCCCGCGCCGGACAGGGCAGTAAAGCTTTCTTT. This gives the protein CASSPRAGQGSKAFF.

The chain recombines TRBV18 with TRBJ2-7, with TRBD2 as a possible D gene (5 bases). The CDR3 sequence is 14 residues long. V was pared by 4 bases and J by 9 bases, with 19 bases between. In germline, CDR1 is KGHSH, CDR2 LQKENI. CDR3 coding DNA: TGTGCCAGCTCACGCGAGCAGAGATCGGCGGGGCAGTACTTC. This codes for CASSREQRSAGQYF.

This chain uses TRBV24-1 with TRBJ2-6, with TRBD1 identical over 12 bases. V shed 6 bases, J shed 0 bases, and the junction held 8 bases outside the gene matches. The CDR3 has 19 residues. The germline V gene encodes CDR1 KGHDR and CDR2 SFDVKD. The CDR3 protein is CATSPGQGAGVSGANVLTF. The CDR3 coding sequence is TGTGCCACCAGTCCGGGACAGGGGGCGGGGGTCTCTGGGGCCAACGTCCTGACTTTC.

V gene TRBV13 combines with J gene TRBJ2-7; the D gene is possibly TRBD2 (6 bases). V was clipped by 4 bases and J by 3 bases, with 10 bases between them. The CDR3 totals 13 residues. In germline, CDR1 is PRHDT, CDR2 FYEKMQ (reference sequence). The CDR3 here is CASSSRGYYEQYF. The CDR3 DNA reads TGTGCCAGCAGCTCCCGGGGGTACTACGAGCAGTACTTC.

This clone was observed a single time. V is TRBV7-6 and J is TRBJ1-3; D uncertain. Germline lookup yields CDR1 SGHVS and CDR2 FNYEAQ. The CDR3 covers 15 residues. With 3 bases removed from V and 0 bases from J, the gap between germline ends came to 9 bases. CDR3 protein: CASSLRASSGNTIYF. CDR3 DNA: TGTGCCAGCAGCTTGAGGGCCAGCTCTGGAAACACCATATATTTT.